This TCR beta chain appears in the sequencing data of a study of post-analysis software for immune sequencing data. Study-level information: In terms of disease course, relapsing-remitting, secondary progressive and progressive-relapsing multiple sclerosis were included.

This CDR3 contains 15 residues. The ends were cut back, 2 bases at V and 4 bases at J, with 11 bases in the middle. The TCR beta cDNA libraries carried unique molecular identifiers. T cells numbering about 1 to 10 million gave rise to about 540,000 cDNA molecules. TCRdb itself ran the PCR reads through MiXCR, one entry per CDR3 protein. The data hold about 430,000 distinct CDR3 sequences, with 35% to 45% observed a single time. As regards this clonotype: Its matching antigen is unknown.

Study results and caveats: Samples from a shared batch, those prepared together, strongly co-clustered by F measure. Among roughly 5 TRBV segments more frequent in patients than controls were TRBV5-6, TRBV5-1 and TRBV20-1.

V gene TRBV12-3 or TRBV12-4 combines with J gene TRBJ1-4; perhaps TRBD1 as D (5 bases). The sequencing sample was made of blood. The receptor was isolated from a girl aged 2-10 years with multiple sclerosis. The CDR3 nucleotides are TGTGCCAGCAGTTTAAGTCAGGGCGGTAATGAAAAACTGTTTTTT. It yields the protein CASSLSQGGNEKLFF.